This TCR beta chain was identified during a study of blood T cell repertoires in COVID-19. Across the study: PBMCs, B-cell-depleted T cells, or T cells provided the cDNA or gDNA that made up the material.

In the original analysis: Reference gene primers were amplified, and this amplification served to estimate nucleated cell counts. The assay was immunoSEQ multiplex PCR, and TCRdb's table has in-frame clones only and misses some. The V and J calls and the clone size are those of that table, but D and trimming were determined from the DNA. The sample shows about 67,000 clones, 88% of them seen only once. In its sample, this clone was seen once. The CDR3 spans 15 residues. The germline CDR1 and CDR2 sequences are SGHRS and YFSETQ. J lost 3 bases, V lost 7 bases, and 11 bases had no gene match. The V gene is TRBV5-1, the J gene TRBJ2-3; TRBD2 agrees at 7 bases. The sequence derives from a woman in her sixties or seventies with acute or convalescent COVID-19. The source material was peripheral blood. CDR3 loop: CASQSGDYLTDTQYF. Here the CDR3 DNA reads TGCGCCAGCCAGTCCGGGGACTACCTTACAGATACGCAGTATTTT.